The 18 T cell receptor beta chains below were found in one sample sequenced in a study of blood T cells in healthy people across ages. The use of a sample-barcoded 5' primer and a J-beta primer mix characterized a second PCR of roughly 6 to 11 cycles. TCRdb called the 5' RACE reads again in MiXCR, with one record for every CDR3 protein. The sample yields about 1.1 million distinct CDR3 sequences, roughly two fifths seen once. The sample taken for sequencing was blood. The receptor source for this set is a man in his late teens or twenties in good health.

The sample holds a few counts of this clonotype. The chain joins TRBV4-3 to TRBJ2-3; a possible D gene is TRBD2 (6 bases). Germline assignment: CDR1 LGHNA and CDR2 YSLEER. The CDR3 consists of 16 residues. The V gene lost 0 bases and the J gene lost 3 bases, with 13 bases spanning the gap. CDR3 sequence (DNA): TGCGCCAGCAGCCAAGACGGGCAGGGAGGTACAGATACGCAGTATTTT. This sequence encodes CASSQDGQGGTDTQYF.

The rearrangement links TRBV4-1 to TRBJ2-7; 7 positions agree with TRBD1. Germline V gene sequence: CDR1 MGHRA, CDR2 YSYEKL. Losses at the gene ends were 2 bases for V and 7 bases for J; bases not matched to a gene: 8. This CDR3 is 14 amino acids long. CDR3 sequence reads: CASSQSTGENEQYF. In DNA, the CDR3 is TGCGCCAGCAGCCAAAGTACAGGGGAAAATGAGCAGTACTTC.

Only a few counts were recorded for this clonotype. The V and J genes are TRBV5-6 and TRBJ2-1; 9 bases are a match to TRBD1. With 2 bases clipped from V and 2 bases from J, the junction kept 17 bases outside the gene matches. The germline V gene encodes CDR1 SGHDT and CDR2 YYEEEE. The CDR3 totals 20 residues. In DNA, the CDR3 is TGTGCCAGCAGCTTTGGTATTCCACTGGACAGGGGTTTACCCTACAATGAGCAGTTCTTC. Protein: CASSFGIPLDRGLPYNEQFF.

The table lists this clonotype with a few counts. The V and J genes are TRBV20-1 and TRBJ2-3; TRBD2 matches at 12 bases. CDR3 size: 15 residues. Per germline, CDR1 DFQATT and CDR2 SNEGSKA (reference sequence). V was clipped by 4 bases and J by 6 bases; unmatched bases: 8. The CDR3 spells CSATLAGGPRDTQYF. In DNA form, the CDR3 reads TGCAGTGCTACTCTAGCGGGGGGGCCGAGGGATACGCAGTATTTT.

In regard to this clonotype: A read error is possible here, since a much larger clone lies one base away. In DNA, the CDR3 is TGTGCCATCAGTGAGGGGGACGGGCAGTACTTC. Protein sequence: CAISEGDGQYF. This rearrangement joins TRBV10-3 to TRBJ2-5; either TRBD1 or TRBD2 may supply D (5 bases each). V lost 2 bases and J lost 11, with 9 bases in between. Looked up from germline, CDR1 is ENHRY and CDR2 is SYGVKD. The CDR3 extends over 11 amino acids.

The rearrangement links TRBV2 to TRBJ1-1; D is ambiguous. The ends were cut back, 8 bases at V and 3 bases at J, with 7 bases in the middle. Germline lookup yields CDR1 SNHLY and CDR2 FYNNEI. The length of the CDR3 is 11 residues. The CDR3 spells CASVEYTEAFF. The CDR3 DNA sequence: TGTGCCAGCGTCGAGTACACTGAAGCTTTCTTT.

This clonotype was detected once. The V and J genes are TRBV20-1 and TRBJ1-1; possible D gene TRBD1, 6 bases. This CDR3 is built from 13 residues. Germline CDR1 DFQATT, CDR2 SNEGSKA (reference sequence). V gave up 5 bases and J gave up 2 bases, with 12 bases separating them. CDR3 DNA sequence: TGCAGTGCTCCCAGGACAGTCAACACTGAAGCTTTCTTT. As protein: CSAPRTVNTEAFF.

V gene TRBV5-1 combines with J gene TRBJ1-1; D remains ambiguous. Trimming cost V 1 base and J 5 bases, with 9 bases left between them. Germline-derived CDR1 and CDR2 are SGHRS and YFSETQ. The CDR3 extends over 13 amino acids. The CDR3 DNA sequence: TGCGCCAGCAGCTTGTGGGAAGCGACTGAAGCTTTCTTT. It translates to CASSLWEATEAFF.

In its sample, this clonotype was seen once. The rearrangement links TRBV2 to TRBJ2-1; 7 bases agree with TRBD2. J gave up 3 bases and V 9 bases, and 11 bases lay outside the gene matches. Looked up from germline, CDR1 is SNHLY and CDR2 is FYNNEI. CDR3 length: 15 amino acids. The CDR3 region has the DNA TGTGCCAGTAAGACCGGGACTACTCACTACAATGAGCAGTTCTTC. Residues: CASKTGTTHYNEQFF.

In this sample, this clonotype turned up once. This chain links TRBV20-1 with TRBJ2-1; 8 bases align to TRBD2. Germline CDR1 DFQATT, CDR2 SNEGSKA (reference sequence). Germline trimming cut 2 bases from V and 4 bases from J; bases unmatched to any gene: 10. The CDR3 has 16 amino acids. The CDR3: CSARSMGTRFYNEQFF. The CDR3 DNA follows: TGCAGTGCTAGATCCATGGGGACTAGATTTTACAATGAGCAGTTCTTC.

In its sample, this clonotype was seen a few times. The V gene is TRBV27, the J gene TRBJ2-3; D possibly corresponds to TRBD1 (6 bases). The V end was cut by 3 bases, the J end by 2 bases, with 9 bases between. The CDR3 is made up of 14 amino acids. From germline, CDR1 is MNHEY and CDR2 SMNVEV (reference sequence). CDR3 in amino acids: CASSLGHDTDTQYF. The CDR3 DNA reads TGTGCCAGCAGTTTGGGACACGACACAGATACGCAGTATTTT.

This clonotype was counted between two and nine times. The V and J genes are TRBV20-1 and TRBJ2-1; D could derive from TRBD1 or TRBD2 (6 bases each). CDR3 length equals 15 residues. Trimming shortened V by 5 bases and J by 7 bases, and 21 bases separated the two germline ends. The germline V gene has CDR1 DFQATT and CDR2 SNEGSKA (reference sequence). The CDR3 nucleotides read TGCAGTGCTGCATTTCGATTGAGGGGGGCGAATGAGCAGTTCTTC. Amino acid sequence: CSAAFRLRGANEQFF.

Comment on this clonotype: Possible read error: a much larger clone is one base away. This chain links TRBV9 with TRBJ2-3; tentatively, D is TRBD1 or TRBD2 (6 bases each). V lost 10 bases and J 3 bases, leaving 18 bases between the germline ends. The length of the CDR3 is 14 residues. Germline V gene data show CDR1 as SGDLS and CDR2 as YYNGEE. The CDR3 spells CACKGGFTTDTQYF. CDR3 DNA sequence: TGTGCCTGCAAAGGGGGGTTCACAACAGATACGCAGTATTTT.

This clonotype appeared a few times. The chain is built from TRBV29-1 and TRBJ2-1, with 11 nucleotides matching TRBD2. From germline, CDR1 is SQVTM and CDR2 ANQGSEA. V dropped 7 bases and J dropped 0; count of bases not matched to a gene: 11. This CDR3 is 17 amino acids long. CDR3 in amino acids: CSDQPSTSGTSYNEQFF. The CDR3 DNA sequence: TGCAGCGACCAACCCTCGACTAGCGGGACCTCCTACAATGAGCAGTTCTTC.

The CDR3 DNA is TGTGCCAGCAGTCCCGGCGTAGGGAGGAATGAAAAACTGTTTTTT. This codes for CASSPGVGRNEKLFF. The chain employs TRBV12-3 or TRBV12-4 and TRBJ1-4; D unresolved. The CDR3 loop spans 15 amino acids. V dropped 5 bases and J dropped 5 bases, with 15 bases sitting between them.

This clonotype was seen only a few times. V is TRBV6-2 or TRBV6-3 and J is TRBJ2-2; either TRBD1 or TRBD2 may supply D (5 bases each). Trimming stripped 6 bases from V and 3 bases from J, with 14 bases between. Per germline, CDR1 MNHEY and CDR2 SVGEGT. This CDR3 has 15 residues. CDR3 nucleotide sequence: TGTGCCAGCAGAAGACGGGACGGCTACACCGGGGAGCTGTTTTTT. This translates into CASRRRDGYTGELFF.

This clonotype has only a few counts. The chain links TRBV7-2 to TRBJ1-2; D is ambiguous. This CDR3 spans 16 amino acids. Looked up from germline, CDR1 is SGHTA and CDR2 is FQGNSA. Between the trimmed V and J ends, which lost 5 bases and 4 bases, there was a span of 20 bases. DNA for the CDR3: TGTGCCAGCAGCCTACCTCTGGACTTTTCTGGCTATGGCTACACCTTC. As protein: CASSLPLDFSGYGYTF.

Only a few counts were recorded for this clonotype. The genes are TRBV3-1 and TRBJ2-1; no clear D gene. Germline V lookup: CDR1 LGHDT, CDR2 YNNKEL (reference sequence). The length of the CDR3 is 16 residues. Trimming cost V 0 bases and J 2 bases, with 11 bases left between them. The CDR3 spells CASSQEGYRPYNEQFF. CDR3 DNA sequence: TGTGCCAGCAGCCAAGAGGGATACCGTCCCTACAATGAGCAGTTCTTC.